Listed below are T cell receptor beta chains from one sample, sequenced in a study of cytomegalovirus exposure and HLA in healthy donors. Repertoires were generated with immunoSEQ multiplex PCR, while TCRdb's copy carries only in-frame clones and drops some. The table records 200,000 or so clones, around 75% of them present only once. Source material: PBMCs. The receptors originated from a man aged 35 to 55 in good health and CMV-seropositive. CDR3s include the opening cysteine and the closing phenylalanine or tryptophan. A D gene is named only where the DNA matches it firmly. Size is omitted from some rows. Given values are once, few, many or a class for expanded clones.

d_call: TRBD1
j_call: TRBJ2-7
v_call: TRBV19
clone_size: few
cdr3_aa: CASSTPTGLHEQYF
cdr3_nt: TGTGCCAGTAGTACGCCGACAGGGTTGCACGAGCAGTACTTC

d_call: TRBD1
j_call: TRBJ1-4
v_call: TRBV5-1
clone_size: few
cdr3_aa: CASSEGQPTNEKLFF
cdr3_nt: TGCGCCAGCAGCGAGGGACAGCCAACTAATGAAAAACTGTTTTTT

d_call: NA
j_call: TRBJ2-3
v_call: TRBV27
clone_size: NA
cdr3_aa: CASAGFGDTDTQYF
cdr3_nt: TGTGCCAGCGCGGGGTTTGGGGACACAGATACGCAGTATTTT

d_call: NA
j_call: TRBJ2-7
v_call: TRBV4-1
clone_size: NA
cdr3_aa: CASSQEQVGYEQYF
cdr3_nt: TGCGCCAGCAGCCAAGAACAGGTCGGCTACGAGCAGTACTTC

d_call: TRBD1
j_call: TRBJ2-3
v_call: TRBV30
clone_size: NA
cdr3_aa: CAWSEGGSDTQYF
cdr3_nt: TGTGCCTGGAGTGAAGGGGGCAGCGATACGCAGTATTTT

d_call: NA
j_call: TRBJ2-2
v_call: TRBV23-1
clone_size: NA
cdr3_aa: CASKDSGHRANTGELFF
cdr3_nt: TGCGCCAGCAAAGATTCCGGACACCGAGCGAACACCGGGGAGCTGTTTTTT

d_call: NA
j_call: TRBJ1-2
v_call: TRBV19
clone_size: NA
cdr3_aa: CASSIREGVYGYTF
cdr3_nt: TGTGCCAGTAGTATACGGGAGGGCGTCTATGGCTACACCTTC

d_call: TRBD2
j_call: TRBJ2-2
v_call: TRBV30
clone_size: many
cdr3_aa: CAWSIEAGARGELFF
cdr3_nt: TGTGCCTGGAGTATTGAAGCGGGGGCTCGGGGGGAGCTGTTTTTT

d_call: TRBD1
j_call: TRBJ2-2
v_call: TRBV4-2
clone_size: NA
cdr3_aa: CASSQSDRDTGELFF
cdr3_nt: TGTGCCAGCAGCCAGAGCGACAGGGACACCGGGGAGCTGTTTTTT

d_call: TRBD2
j_call: TRBJ2-5
v_call: TRBV7-2
clone_size: NA
cdr3_aa: CASSLGGGQETQYF
cdr3_nt: TGTGCCAGCAGCCTCGGGGGAGGGCAAGAGACCCAGTACTTC